Listed below are T cell receptor beta chains from one sample, sequenced in a study of OX40 agonist ivuxolimab in advanced cancers. The assay was immunoSEQ multiplex PCR, and TCRdb's table has in-frame clones only and misses some. The table lists roughly 77,000 clones, under 90% of them singletons. The sequencing here drew on CD4+ or CD8+ T cells sorted from blood, taken in a trial of the OX40 agonist ivuxolimab. Receptor source: an adult with an advanced solid tumor such as melanoma, head and neck, liver or kidney cancer. Both conserved end residues are part of each CDR3. The D gene is left open where the match is weak. Size values are once, few and many counts, or a class for expanded clones, and some rows have none.

.	13	TRBV29-1	TRBJ1-1	.	CSVDGGLNTEAFF	TGCAGCGTTGACGGGGGTCTGAACACTGAAGCTTTCTTT
TRBD2	14	TRBV27	TRBJ2-1	.	CASSPGGAYNEQFF	TGTGCCAGCAGTCCCGGGGGGGCCTACAATGAGCAGTTCTTC
.	15	TRBV28	TRBJ1-4	.	CASSNIFGGNEKLFF	TGTGCCAGCAGTAATATCTTTGGTGGTAATGAAAAACTGTTTTTT
.	16	TRBV2	TRBJ2-5	.	CASSPVDRTIQETQYF	TGTGCCAGCAGCCCCGTGGACAGAACAATCCAAGAGACCCAGTACTTC
.	14	TRBV2	TRBJ1-1	.	CASSGRDAGTEAFF	TGTGCCAGCAGTGGTAGGGACGCGGGCACTGAAGCTTTCTTT
.	15	TRBV30	TRBJ2-1	once	CAWSAWGASYNEQFF	TGTGCCTGGAGTGCCTGGGGGGCGTCCTACAATGAGCAGTTCTTC
.	18	TRBV30	TRBJ1-1	.	CAWSGRWTALGSGTEAFF	TGTGCCTGGAGTGGGAGGTGGACAGCCTTAGGATCGGGCACTGAAGCTTTCTTT
TRBD2	13	TRBV5-1	TRBJ2-1	few	CASSPRGLRAEFF	TGCGCCAGCAGCCCAAGGGGACTACGAGCAGAGTTCTTC
.	13	TRBV7-3	TRBJ1-2	.	CASSLGRDYGYTF	TGTGCCAGCAGCTTGGGAAGGGACTATGGCTACACCTTC
.	16	TRBV29-1	TRBJ2-7	.	CSAADKGSSGAYEQYF	TGCAGCGCAGCGGACAAGGGAAGTAGCGGTGCCTACGAGCAGTACTTC
TRBD1	15	TRBV9	TRBJ1-6	.	CASSVDGQGNSPLHF	TGTGCCAGCAGCGTAGATGGACAGGGTAATTCACCCCTCCACTTT
.	14	TRBV6-4	TRBJ1-1	.	CAQGTLERNTEAFF	TGTGCGCAGGGGACACTAGAACGGAACACTGAAGCTTTCTTT
.	17	TRBV7-9	TRBJ2-5	.	CASSLAGVRDGQETQYF	TGTGCCAGCAGCTTAGCGGGGGTCAGGGACGGCCAAGAGACCCAGTACTTC
.	16	TRBV4-3	TRBJ2-1	once	CASSPMTDLTYNEQFF	TGCGCCAGCAGCCCAATGACAGACCTGACCTACAATGAGCAGTTCTTC
.	14	TRBV6-6	TRBJ1-1	once	CASNGQRGNPEAFF	TGTGCCAGCAACGGACAGAGGGGGAATCCTGAAGCTTTCTTT
.	15	TRBV2	TRBJ2-2	.	CASTAEDPNTGELFF	TGTGCCAGCACGGCCGAGGACCCGAACACCGGGGAGCTGTTTTTT
.	16	TRBV18	TRBJ1-1	.	CASSPRVSPTNTEAFF	TGTGCCAGCTCCCCGAGGGTTTCGCCTACGAACACTGAAGCTTTCTTT
.	15	TRBV7-3	TRBJ2-7	.	CASSLGTGLSYEQYF	TGTGCCAGCAGCTTAGGGACTGGGCTCTCCTACGAGCAGTACTTC
.	14	TRBV7-2	TRBJ1-5	.	CASSVAGGNQPQHF	TGTGCCAGCAGCGTTGCAGGGGGCAATCAGCCCCAGCATTTT
.	14	TRBV5-1	TRBJ1-2	.	CASSLAGGRNGYTF	TGCGCCAGCAGCTTGGCCGGGGGGAGGAATGGCTACACCTTC
.	11	TRBV6-6	TRBJ1-2	.	CASRDGSGYTF	TGTGCCAGCAGGGACGGGTCTGGCTACACCTTC
TRBD2	16	TRBV4-1	TRBJ2-7	.	CASSQGGGRFPDEQYF	TGCGCCAGCAGCCAAGGGGGCGGGAGGTTCCCGGACGAGCAGTACTTC
TRBD2	16	TRBV11-2	TRBJ2-1	.	CASSLERLAGVNEQFF	TGTGCCAGCAGCTTAGAGCGTCTAGCGGGAGTGAATGAGCAGTTCTTC
TRBD1	12	TRBV11-2	TRBJ2-7	few	CASRDRGLGQYF	TGTGCCAGCCGGGACAGGGGGCTTGGGCAGTACTTC
.	14	TRBV27	TRBJ2-1	.	CASSGMREVREQFF	TGTGCCAGCAGCGGTATGCGAGAGGTACGGGAGCAGTTCTTC
.	13	TRBV4-1	TRBJ2-5	.	CASSRILQETQYF	TGCGCCAGCAGCCGAATTCTCCAAGAGACCCAGTACTTC
.	13	TRBV5-4	TRBJ2-2	.	CASSSQYPGELFF	TGTGCCAGCAGCTCGCAGTATCCCGGGGAGCTGTTTTTT
TRBD1	17	TRBV15	TRBJ2-2	.	CATSVYRGLPNTGELFF	TGTGCCACCAGCGTCTACAGGGGGCTCCCGAACACCGGGGAGCTGTTTTTT
.	15	TRBV7-2	TRBJ2-2	.	CASSLGASGSGELFF	TGTGCCAGCAGCTTGGGGGCTAGCGGTTCCGGGGAGCTGTTTTTT
TRBD2	15	TRBV30	TRBJ2-3	few	CAWTSGRATTDTQYF	TGTGCCTGGACTAGCGGGAGGGCCACTACAGATACGCAGTATTTT
.	13	TRBV2	TRBJ1-1	.	CASYRTVNTEAFF	TGTGCCAGCTACCGGACCGTGAACACTGAAGCTTTCTTT
.	13	TRBV10-3	TRBJ2-7	.	CAISERQAYEQYF	TGTGCCATCAGTGAAAGACAGGCCTACGAGCAGTACTTC
.	16	TRBV7-2	TRBJ2-7	.	CASSLGGAGQSYEQYF	TGTGCCAGCAGCTTAGGGGGGGCAGGCCAGTCCTACGAGCAGTACTTC
TRBD1	14	TRBV19	TRBJ1-2	.	CATKGEGAQNGYTF	TGTGCCACAAAGGGGGAGGGGGCGCAAAATGGCTACACCTTC
.	14	TRBV28	TRBJ2-7	.	CASSPIGLSYEQYF	TGTGCCAGCAGTCCGATTGGCCTCTCCTACGAGCAGTACTTC
.	13	TRBV29-1	TRBJ1-5	few	CSVIGDSNQPQHF	TGCAGCGTTATAGGGGATAGCAATCAGCCCCAGCATTTT
TRBD2	17	TRBV30	TRBJ2-1	.	CAWSFSRLAGVGNEQFF	TGTGCCTGGAGTTTTTCCAGACTAGCGGGAGTTGGAAATGAGCAGTTCTTC
.	12	TRBV19	TRBJ1-1	.	CASSKGSTEAFF	TGTGCCAGTAGTAAAGGGTCCACTGAAGCTTTCTTT
TRBD2	18	TRBV7-2	TRBJ2-5	.	CASSLLVGLAGGLETQYF	TGTGCCAGCAGCTTATTGGTTGGTCTAGCGGGGGGTTTGGAGACCCAGTACTTC
.	13	TRBV25-1	TRBJ2-5	.	CASSDSGPGAQYF	TGTGCCAGCAGCGACTCGGGGCCGGGGGCCCAGTACTTC